A single T cell receptor beta chain is shown here with its context. Antigen: not known. Naive CD8 cells lacked CD45RO and underwent positive selection for CCR7, leaving out terminally differentiated effector memory CD45RA+ cells. Donors, without exception, were Caucasian adults residing in Nashville, Tennessee. The CDR3 covers 16 residues. From germline, CDR1 is SGDLS and CDR2 YYNGEE. With V trimmed by 3 bases and J by 7 bases, 11 bases remained unmatched. This entry is derived from a study of shared clonotypes between healthy human individuals. Study-level points and caveats: Relative to their counterparts shared across all four donors, non-shared clonotypes exhibited diminished generation probabilities. Represented diversity (both genetic and exposure-history) was limited by the small number of donors.

Genomic DNA of every subset was divided equally among multiple immunoSEQ plates. Sequenced by immunoSEQ multiplex PCR; TCRdb stores in-frame clones only, minus some. Among 2 million to 2.5 million clones listed, over 85% were seen once. V gene TRBV9 combines with J gene TRBJ1-4; 8 nucleotides align to TRBD1. Sequencing used naive CD8+ T cells sorted from blood. This TCR was sampled from a man between 18 and 35 years old in good health. The CDR3 loop reads CASSEGGQGEAEKLFF. The CDR3 DNA is TGTGCCAGCAGCGAGGGAGGACAGGGCGAGGCTGAAAAACTGTTTTTT.